Listed here is a single T cell receptor beta chain. The antigen is not known. The authors generated TCR beta cDNA through 5'RACE template switching with UMIs. Each CDR3 protein gets one entry in TCRdb, which reprocessed the 5' RACE reads and gives no DNA. This repertoire includes roughly 180,000 distinct CDR3 sequences. From germline, CDR1 is SGHDN and CDR2 FVKESK. The CDR3 is made up of 17 amino acids. The data derive from a study of T cells expressing NK-cell markers. Study-level background: Within the sequenced cohort of eight donors, seven exhibited HCMV seropositivity and one was seronegative. Study-wide results and caveats: Of CD8+ T cells, 1.0-7.0% belonged to dominant NKG2C+ clonotypes in six or seven donors.

The genes are TRBV14 and TRBJ1-2; the TRBD1 assignment by TCRdb is unverifiable without DNA. Sequencing was done on a sample of blood T cells: a sorted CD56 or NKG2C T cell subset, CD4+ or CD8+ T cells, or bulk PBMC T cells (not recorded which). The sequence derives from a woman between 18 and 69 years old in good health. The CDR3 sequence: CASSREILQLSPSGYTF.